This TCR beta chain is drawn from a study of spatial heterogeneity in lung cancer. Study results and caveats: Detection of ubiquitous tumor TCRs in blood was higher at resection than follow-up.

Time point given: sample taken at primary tumor resection. Sequencing was performed on whole RNA extracted from tumor and nontumor lung tissue, or from frozen PBMC, and the material was left unsorted. MiXCR, run by TCRdb on the 5' RACE reads, gives a single entry per CDR3 protein. The repertoire holds about 38,000 distinct CDR3 sequences, approximately 5.5% seen once, with about 9.9% in the top ten. This clonotype was detected ten times or more. Its antigen is not known. Sample: PBMCs, taken at surgery. The sequence was obtained from a male donor with early-stage non-small cell lung cancer.

In nucleotides, the CDR3 is TGCGCCAGCAGCTTGGCACCGGAAGAGACCCAGTACTTC. Translation: CASSLAPEETQYF. This rearrangement joins TRBV5-1 to TRBJ2-5, with D uncertain. V was trimmed by 0 bases and J by 3 bases, leaving 6 bases between them. This CDR3 has 13 residues. Germline V gene sequence: CDR1 SGHRS, CDR2 YFSETQ.